This TCR beta chain was captured by sequencing in a study of T cells in Graves' hyperthyroidism and ophthalmopathy (dated by TCRdb to between 2018 and 2021). General notes on the study: Peripheral blood samples were taken at initial diagnosis, before any treatment was given. To identify distinguishing TCR V-J signatures, a discovery cohort of around 100 patients was used, comprising some 45 with Graves' ophthalmopathy and approximately 58 with stable Graves' hyperthyroidism. Whether ophthalmopathy could be predicted prospectively was tested in an independent validation cohort made up of under 20 hyperthyroidism patients plus 17 patients who later progressed to ophthalmopathy. The 95 to 100 discovery patients were randomly divided into training and test sets at a 7:3 ratio. Thyroid tissue and blood T-cell repertoires from six Graves' hyperthyroidism patients were also compared in the study. After sampling, hyperthyroidism patients received methimazole starting at 30 mg daily, and ophthalmopathy patients received high-dose intravenous methylprednisolone. According to the paper, TCR Vbeta CDR3 sequencing was carried out on 135 peripheral blood samples, which came from fewer than 50 ophthalmopathy, 80 or so hyperthyroidism and roughly 17 progressor patients. Overall results and qualifications from the work: In validation, progression to ophthalmopathy was predicted by the model with around 71% sensitivity and under 85% specificity, a median of about 6.8 months before onset. No statistical method was used to set the sample size in advance, and investigators knew the group allocation. Ophthalmopathy was separated from stable hyperthyroidism by a 13 V-J signature model, with over 85% sensitivity and about 81% specificity obtained in cross-validation and 80%/75% obtained in testing. Blood samples also contained most of the expanded thyroid clonotypes (frequency above 0.001), which suggests that blood repertoires may reflect thyroid immune responses.

In regard to this clonotype: Its cognate antigen has yet to be identified. No base quality values were provided; no much bigger clone lies one nucleotide off.

A patient counted as having stable Graves' hyperthyroidism if no progression to ophthalmopathy occurred over 18 months of follow-up. The hyperthyroidism patients were between 18 and 65 years old and newly diagnosed, with a disease duration of less than 2 months. Exclusion was applied to patients with uncontrolled infections, other autoimmune diseases, pregnancy or lactation. Diagnoses relied on clinical symptoms, serum thyroxine and TRAb, thyroid ultrasound and orbital computed tomography. PBMCs were separated from 10 ml of fresh peripheral blood using Ficoll-Paque density gradient centrifugation. Trizol reagent was used to extract total RNA, and RNA quality was then checked on an Agilent 2100 Bioanalyzer. The cysteine opens and the phenylalanine closes a CDR3 of 14 amino acids. Only the CDR3 region is kept as DNA, spanning 42 bases read in frame from base 1. The junction shows trimming of 0 bases on V and 12 bases on J, plus 15 bases between the germline ends. Sequences MNHEY (CDR1) and SMNVEV (CDR2) are obtained from the germline V gene (reference sequence).

TCR beta CDR3 regions were amplified from RNA transcripts. A first-round RT-PCR of the TCR CDR3 used the HTBI primer set with the Qiagen OneStep RT-PCR kit. Libraries were constructed in a second round of multiplex PCR, after which size selection and purification were carried out. Paired-end sequencing of the libraries was performed with 100 bp reads on an Illumina HiSeq2000. The original methods were these. SOAPnuke was used to process the raw data, removing reads that contained adapters or uncalled bases, had a mean Phred below 15, or lacked an exact match to the constant primer or identifier. High-quality paired reads were merged using COPE v1.2.5, and each unique nucleotide sequence was defined as a clonotype. MiTCR v1.1 was used to align clonotypes to the IMGT TRBV, TRBD and TRBJ reference segments. The analysis included only V-J combinations with a frequency above 0.0001, which together covered approximately 99% of the repertoires. The TCS score was defined as the ratio of F50 (clonal expansion) to E x V (chaos), calculated using BLOSUM62-based TCRdist between CDR3 peptides within each V-J. Welch's t-statistics and random forest reduced roughly 500 V-J features to 13, which were used in a naive Bayes classifier (R e1071). The public reads were quality trimmed at Q25 with fastp and then assembled into clones with MiXCR by TCRdb, keeping productive beta chains. CDR3 protein duplicates are merged, each entry listing the most common genes and DNA. TCRdb's processing, not the study's, gives the V and J calls here. The sample contains approximately 210,000 distinct CDR3 sequences, roughly 18% of them found a single time. The biggest ten clones account for under 65% of the sample.

Sequenced input: blood. This TCR was sampled from a man aged 50 to 59 with Graves' hyperthyroidism. The V and J genes are TRBV27 and TRBJ2-1; TRBD1 might be the D gene, on 5 matching bases. Here the CDR3 is given as CASSLSDRGPRQFF. The nucleotide sequence is given as TGTGCCAGCAGTTTATCAGACAGAGGTCCAAGGCAGTTCTTC.